The entry below describes one TCR beta chain. Authors' analysis steps: Reference gene primer amplification in the assay estimated nucleated cell counts. Assay used: immunoSEQ multiplex PCR; TCRdb lists only in-frame clones, some missing. That table supplies the V and J calls and clone size; D and trimming were determined from the DNA. Of about 100,000 clones listed, around 89% are singletons. In germline, CDR1 is KGHSH, CDR2 LQKENI. V shed 2 bases, J shed 9 bases, and the junction held 8 bases outside the gene matches. This CDR3 has 15 residues. The sample is drawn from a study of blood T cell repertoires in COVID-19. Study-level background: The United States, Italy and Spain were the sources of the acute and convalescent COVID-19 samples.

The source material was peripheral blood. The chain uses TRBV18 and TRBJ1-4; 8 nucleotides align to TRBD1. This receptor was taken from a man between 35 and 55 years old with active or convalescent COVID-19. The CDR3 here is CASSPNVDRGQKLFF. DNA for the CDR3: TGTGCCAGCTCACCAAATGTCGACAGGGGTCAAAAACTGTTTTTT. The full variable domain, in which reference TRBV18 and TRBJ1-4 provide the parts outside the CDR3, is NAGVMQNPRHLVRRRGQEARLRCSPMKGHSHVYWYRQLPEEGLKFMVYLQKENIIDESGMPKERFSAEFPKEGPSILRIQQVVRGDSAAYFCASSPNVDRGQKLFFGSGTQLSVL.